A single sample gave rise to the 8 T cell receptor beta chains below, sequenced in a study of T-cell memory formation after mild COVID-19 (dated by TCRdb to the early 2020s). The library was generated by 5' RACE. The instrument given in TCRdb is Illumina NovaSeq 6000. The public reads were run again by TCRdb, first through fastp at Q25 and then through MiXCR, and only productive beta chains were kept. One record per CDR3 amino acid sequence lists the most common genes and DNA. This sample gives over 350,000 distinct CDR3 sequences in total; approximately 15% of them show up just once. The ten most abundant clones make up 20% to 25% of the sample. Material: PBMCs or a T cell subset sorted from them (not recorded which). The receptors derive from a young man who had mild COVID-19 (a few samples of this study predate the infection). The sample titles of this study are shuffled in the database, so cell type and time point are left out; the donor was told from shared clones.

This chain links TRBV5-1 with TRBJ2-5; the match to TRBD1 covers 12 bases. This CDR3 contains 15 residues. Trimming at V came to 4 bases and at J to 8 bases, leaving 9 bases not matched to a gene. CDR1 and CDR2 (germline): SGHRS, YFSETQ. The CDR3 loop reads CASSVRGQGAETQYF. The CDR3 DNA reads TGCGCCAGCAGCGTAAGGGGACAGGGGGCCGAAACCCAGTACTTC.

Many counts were recorded for this clonotype. The chain carries TRBV20-1 and TRBJ1-2; D ambiguous. Trimming stripped 5 bases from V and 2 bases from J, with 6 bases between. This CDR3 has 11 amino acids. The V gene's germline CDR1 is DFQATT and CDR2 SNEGSKA (reference sequence). The DNA of the CDR3 is TGCAGTGCTGCCCAAAACTATGGCTACACCTTC. This codes for CSAAQNYGYTF.

This clonotype has a handful of counts. CDR3 nucleotides: TGTGCCAGCAGTGGGAACAGGGGCGGCTCCTACAATGAGCAGTTCTTC. Protein product: CASSGNRGGSYNEQFF. The V and J genes are TRBV6-2 or TRBV6-3 and TRBJ2-1; 7 positions match TRBD1. V dropped 5 bases and J dropped 0; count of bases not matched to a gene: 7. The CDR3 runs 16 residues. CDR1 MNHEY and CDR2 SVGEGT come from the germline V gene.

In its sample, this clonotype was seen many times. The J gene is TRBJ2-3, the V gene TRBV5-5; TRBD2 agrees at 8 bases. This CDR3 has 16 amino acids. The trim removed 0 bases at V and 3 bases at J, leaving 6 bases unmatched. Germline assignment: CDR1 SGHKS and CDR2 YYEKEE (reference sequence). CDR3: CASSLGLALRTDTQYF. The CDR3 DNA sequence: TGTGCCAGCAGCTTGGGACTAGCGCTAAGGACAGATACGCAGTATTTT. The full variable domain, in which reference TRBV5-5 and TRBJ2-3 provide the parts outside the CDR3, is DAGVTQSPTHLIKTRGQQVTLRCSPISGHKSVSWYQQVLGQGPQFIFQYYEKEERGRGNFPDRFSARQFPNYSSELNVNALLLGDSALYLCASSLGLALRTDTQYFGPGTRLTVL.

This clonotype was observed once. The chain carries TRBV24-1 and TRBJ1-5, with D possibly being TRBD1 (6 bases). The CDR3 is 14 residues long. Germline values: CDR1 KGHDR, CDR2 SFDVKD. Trimming stripped 9 bases from V and 1 base from J, with 12 bases between. Written as DNA, the CDR3 is TGTGCCACCGGTGCAGGGGAGAGCAATCAGCCCCAGCATTTT. It specifies CATGAGESNQPQHF.

This clonotype was detected a few times. The chain couples TRBV18 to TRBJ2-7; a possible D gene is TRBD1 (5 bases). This CDR3 has 14 residues. Germline assignment: CDR1 KGHSH and CDR2 LQKENI. V was clipped by 2 bases and J by 1 base, with 9 bases between them. The CDR3 DNA reads TGTGCCAGCTCACCATGGCCAGGGTCCTACGAGCAGTACTTC. Protein sequence: CASSPWPGSYEQYF.

This clonotype was observed a few times. V and J are TRBV5-4 and TRBJ2-3, with 9 bases identical to TRBD2. J was trimmed by 4 bases and V by 5 bases; bases with no gene match: 8. The CDR3 runs to 15 residues. The germline V gene has CDR1 SGHNT and CDR2 YYREEE (reference sequence). CDR3 loop: CASRPAGGPSDTQYF. The CDR3, as DNA: TGTGCCAGCAGACCTGCGGGGGGGCCTTCAGATACGCAGTATTTT.

The chain uses TRBV2 and TRBJ2-3; D possibly uses TRBD1 or TRBD2 (5 bases each). V was pared by 4 bases and J by 2 bases, with 10 bases between. CDR1 is SNHLY, CDR2 FYNNEI, per germline. This CDR3 contains 14 residues. CDR3 bases: TGTGCCAGCAGTGTTCAGGGACCCACAGATACGCAGTATTTT. Its translation is CASSVQGPTDTQYF.